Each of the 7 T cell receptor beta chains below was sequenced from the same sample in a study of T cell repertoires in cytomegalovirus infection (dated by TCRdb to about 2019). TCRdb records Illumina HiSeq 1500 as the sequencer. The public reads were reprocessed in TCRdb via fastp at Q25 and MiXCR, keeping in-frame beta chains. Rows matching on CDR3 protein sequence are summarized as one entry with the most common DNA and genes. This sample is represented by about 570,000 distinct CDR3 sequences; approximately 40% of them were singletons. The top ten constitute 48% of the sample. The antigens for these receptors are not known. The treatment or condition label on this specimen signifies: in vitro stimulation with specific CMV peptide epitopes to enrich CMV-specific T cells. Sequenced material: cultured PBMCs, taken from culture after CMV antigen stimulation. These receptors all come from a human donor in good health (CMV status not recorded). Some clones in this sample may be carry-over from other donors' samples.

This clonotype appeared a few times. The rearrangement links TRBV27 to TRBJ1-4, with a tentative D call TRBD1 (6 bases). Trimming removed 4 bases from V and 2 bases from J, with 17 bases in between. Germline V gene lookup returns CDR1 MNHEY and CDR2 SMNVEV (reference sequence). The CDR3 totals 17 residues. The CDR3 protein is CASSSLQGGSTNEKLFF. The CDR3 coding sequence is TGTGCCAGCAGTTCTCTACAGGGAGGATCGACTAATGAAAAACTGTTTTTT. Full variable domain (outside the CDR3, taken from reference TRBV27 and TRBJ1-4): EAQVTQNPRYLITVTGKKLTVTCSQNMNHEYMSWYRQDPGLGLRQIYYSMNVEVTDKGDVPEGYKVSRKEKRNFPLILESPSPNQTSLYFCASSSLQGGSTNEKLFFGSGTQLSVL.

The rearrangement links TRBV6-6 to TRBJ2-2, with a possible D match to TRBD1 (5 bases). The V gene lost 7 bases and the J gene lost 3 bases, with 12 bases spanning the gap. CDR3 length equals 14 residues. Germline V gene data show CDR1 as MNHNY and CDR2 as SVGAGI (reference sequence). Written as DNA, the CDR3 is TGTGCCAGCACCGGACATAGGGACACCGGGGAGCTGTTTTTT. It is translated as CASTGHRDTGELFF.

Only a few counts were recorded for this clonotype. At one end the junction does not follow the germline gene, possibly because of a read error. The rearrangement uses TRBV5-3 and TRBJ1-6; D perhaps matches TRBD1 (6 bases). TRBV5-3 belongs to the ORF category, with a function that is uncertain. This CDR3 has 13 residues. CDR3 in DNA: TGTGCCAGCAGCTTGCCAGGGGTCTCACCCCTCCACTTT. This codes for CASSLPGVSPLHF.

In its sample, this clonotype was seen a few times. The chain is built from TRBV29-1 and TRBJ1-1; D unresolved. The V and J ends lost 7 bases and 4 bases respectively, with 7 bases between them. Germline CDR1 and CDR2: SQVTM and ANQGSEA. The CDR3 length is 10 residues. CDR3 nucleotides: TGCAGCGCTGCCAGCACTGAAGCTTTCTTT. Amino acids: CSAASTEAFF.

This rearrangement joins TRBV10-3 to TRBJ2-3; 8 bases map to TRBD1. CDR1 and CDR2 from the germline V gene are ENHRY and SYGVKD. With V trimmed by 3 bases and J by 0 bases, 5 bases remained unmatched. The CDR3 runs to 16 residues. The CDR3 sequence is CAISDFRQGSTDTQYF. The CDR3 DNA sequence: TGTGCCATCAGTGATTTCAGACAGGGGAGCACAGATACGCAGTATTTT.

The DNA for the CDR3 is TGTGCCAGCAGCTCAACCCGACAGGGTTCCAGGGAAGCTTTCTTT. It yields the protein CASSSTRQGSREAFF. J is TRBJ1-1 and V is TRBV7-9, with 7 bases matching TRBD1. Trimming cost V 4 bases and J 8 bases; bases outside gene matches: 13. The CDR3 totals 15 residues. Per germline, CDR1 SEHNR and CDR2 FQNEAQ (reference sequence). The full variable domain, completed using reference TRBV7-9 and TRBJ1-1, is DTGVSQNPRHKITKRGQNVTFRCDPISEHNRLYWYRQTLGQGPEFLTYFQNEAQLEKSRLLSDRFSAERPKGSFSTLEIQRTEQGDSAMYLCASSSTRQGSREAFFGQGTRLTVV.

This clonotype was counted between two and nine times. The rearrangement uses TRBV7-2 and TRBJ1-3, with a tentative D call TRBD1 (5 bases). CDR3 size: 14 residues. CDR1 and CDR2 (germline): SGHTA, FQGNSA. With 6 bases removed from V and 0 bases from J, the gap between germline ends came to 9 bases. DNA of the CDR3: TGTGCCAGCAGGGACACCCGCTCTGGAAACACCATATATTTT. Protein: CASRDTRSGNTIYF. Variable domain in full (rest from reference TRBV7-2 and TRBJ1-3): GAGVSQSPSNKVTEKGKDVELRCDPISGHTALYWYRQSLGQGLEFLIYFQGNSAPDKSGLPSDRFSAERTGGSVSTLTIQRTQQEDSAVYLCASRDTRSGNTIYFGEGSWLTVV.